These 5 T cell receptor beta chains were all obtained from the same sample, sequenced in a study of sequential checkpoint blockade in melanoma. Treatment denoted: randomized to nivolumab then ipilimumab (arm A) or the reverse (arm B). Method: immunoSEQ multiplex PCR; TCRdb's copy keeps in-frame clones and lacks some. This table holds under 4,500 clones, roughly 23% found once. The sequencing used tumor tissue (inferred from file names), collected from a patient given nivolumab and ipilimumab in sequence. Source of these receptors: a human donor with melanoma.

This clone was observed a handful of times. The V gene is TRBV11-3, the J gene TRBJ1-2; D may be TRBD1 (6 bases). CDR3 length equals 16 residues. The germline gives CDR1 SGHNT, CDR2 YENEEA. Trimming removed 5 bases at V and 4 bases at J, with 20 bases between. CDR3 DNA sequence: TGTGCCAGCAGCCGGGCAGGGGCGACCTCTTTCTATGGCTACACCTTC. Translated, it gives CASSRAGATSFYGYTF.

This clone was counted only a few times. V usage is TRBV6-8 and J usage is TRBJ2-1; 10 positions match TRBD2. Germline V gives CDR1 MNHGY, CDR2 SAAAGT. The CDR3 sequence is 15 residues long. V lost 4 bases and J lost 4; bases outside the gene matches: 4. CDR3 in amino acids: CASSSTSGPYNEQFF. The DNA for the CDR3 is TGTGCCAGCAGTTCGACTAGCGGGCCTTACAATGAGCAGTTCTTC.

This clone was seen many times. The chain employs TRBV11-3 and TRBJ2-7; 8 bases agree with TRBD1. The CDR3 is 20 residues long. Germline V gene lookup returns CDR1 SGHNT and CDR2 YENEEA. Germline trimming cut 7 bases from V and 6 bases from J; bases unmatched to any gene: 29. CDR3 in DNA: TGTGCCAGCACCAAGAGGAGTCGGGGACAGGATGGGGAAGGGGGACGCGAGCAGTACTTC. Amino acids: CASTKRSRGQDGEGGREQYF.

The chain has TRBV6-8 and TRBJ1-1; no definite D call. V was shortened by 7 bases and J by 2 bases, with 11 bases between the two germline ends. This CDR3 comprises 13 residues. Germline V gives CDR1 MNHGY, CDR2 SAAAGT. The CDR3 DNA reads as TGTGCCAGCACCGAGCCAGGTAACACTGAAGCTTTCTTT. This translates into CASTEPGNTEAFF.

This chain joins TRBV19 and TRBJ1-5; D not resolved. Trimming pared 1 base from V and 0 bases from J, leaving 7 bases between. This CDR3 is built from 15 residues. CDR1 is LNHDA, CDR2 SQIVND, per germline (reference sequence). DNA for the CDR3: TGTGCCAGTAGTATAGGAGGATATAGCAATCAGCCCCAGCATTTT. Amino acid sequence: CASSIGGYSNQPQHF. The whole variable domain, remainder taken from reference TRBV19 and TRBJ1-5, is DGGITQSPKYLFRKEGQNVTLSCEQNLNHDAMYWYRQDPGQGLRLIYYSQIVNDFQKGDIAEGYSVSREKKESFPLTVTSAQKNPTAFYLCASSIGGYSNQPQHFGDGTRLSIL.